This T cell receptor (beta chain) was found in a study of blood T cell repertoires in COVID-19. Study-wide context: Both acute and convalescent COVID-19 samples were obtained from the United States, Italy and Spain.

Original analysis: Using reference gene primer amplification, nucleated cell counts were estimated. Using immunoSEQ multiplex PCR, the repertoire was profiled, and TCRdb retains in-frame clones only, with some absent. Clonal size and the V and J genes are those of that table, whereas D and trimming came from the DNA. The sample holds roughly 30,000 clones, roughly nine tenths seen once. V gave up 7 bases and J gave up 6 bases, with 10 bases separating them. Germline V gene data show CDR1 as KGHDR and CDR2 as SFDVKD. This CDR3 is 12 amino acids long. V is TRBV24-1 and J is TRBJ2-3, with D hard to call. This clonotype originated in a man at least 80 years old with acute or convalescent COVID-19. Input material: peripheral blood. In DNA form, the CDR3 reads TGTGCCACCAGCGCTAGGTGGGATACGCAGTATTTT. Protein product: CATSARWDTQYF.